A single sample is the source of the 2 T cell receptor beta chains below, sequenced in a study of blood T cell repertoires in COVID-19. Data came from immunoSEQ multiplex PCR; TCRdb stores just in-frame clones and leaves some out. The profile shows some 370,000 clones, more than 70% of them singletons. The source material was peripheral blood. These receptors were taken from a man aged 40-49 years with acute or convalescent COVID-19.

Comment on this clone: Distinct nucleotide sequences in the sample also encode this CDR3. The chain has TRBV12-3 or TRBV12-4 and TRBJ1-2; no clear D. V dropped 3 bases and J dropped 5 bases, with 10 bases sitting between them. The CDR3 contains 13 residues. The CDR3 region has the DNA TGTGCCAGCAGTTTTGGCCAGAGGTATGGCTACACCTTC. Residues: CASSFGQRYGYTF.

As DNA, the CDR3 is TGTGCCAGCAGCGTAGGGACAGGGGCGAACACTGAAGCTTTCTTT. This sequence encodes CASSVGTGANTEAFF. V gene TRBV9 combines with J gene TRBJ1-1; TRBD1 matches at 9 bases. The CDR3 consists of 15 residues. CDR1 and CDR2 (germline): SGDLS, YYNGEE. J gave up 1 base and V 0 bases, and 1 base lay outside the gene matches.